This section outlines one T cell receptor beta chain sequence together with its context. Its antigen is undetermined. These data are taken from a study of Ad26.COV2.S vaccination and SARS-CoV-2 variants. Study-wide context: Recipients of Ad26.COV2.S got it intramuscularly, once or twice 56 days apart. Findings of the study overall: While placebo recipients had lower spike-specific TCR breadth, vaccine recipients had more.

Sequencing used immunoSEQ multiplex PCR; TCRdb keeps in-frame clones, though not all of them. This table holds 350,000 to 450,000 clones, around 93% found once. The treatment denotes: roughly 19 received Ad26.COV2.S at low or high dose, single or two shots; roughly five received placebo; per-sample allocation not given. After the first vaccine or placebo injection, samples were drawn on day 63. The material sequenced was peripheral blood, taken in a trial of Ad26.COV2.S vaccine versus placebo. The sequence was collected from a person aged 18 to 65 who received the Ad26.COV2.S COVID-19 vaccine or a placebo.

The CDR3 DNA reads TGTGCCAGCAGCCTGACGACAGGCCTACACGTGGCTTTCTTT. It specifies CASSLTTGLHVAFF. The chain links TRBV3-1 (or the pseudogene TRBV3-2) to TRBJ1-1; D possibly corresponds to TRBD1 (6 bases). Deletions cut 4 bases from V and 11 bases from J, with 20 bases between. CDR3 length: 14 residues. CDR1 is LGHDT and CDR2 is YNNKEL in the germline V gene (reference sequence).